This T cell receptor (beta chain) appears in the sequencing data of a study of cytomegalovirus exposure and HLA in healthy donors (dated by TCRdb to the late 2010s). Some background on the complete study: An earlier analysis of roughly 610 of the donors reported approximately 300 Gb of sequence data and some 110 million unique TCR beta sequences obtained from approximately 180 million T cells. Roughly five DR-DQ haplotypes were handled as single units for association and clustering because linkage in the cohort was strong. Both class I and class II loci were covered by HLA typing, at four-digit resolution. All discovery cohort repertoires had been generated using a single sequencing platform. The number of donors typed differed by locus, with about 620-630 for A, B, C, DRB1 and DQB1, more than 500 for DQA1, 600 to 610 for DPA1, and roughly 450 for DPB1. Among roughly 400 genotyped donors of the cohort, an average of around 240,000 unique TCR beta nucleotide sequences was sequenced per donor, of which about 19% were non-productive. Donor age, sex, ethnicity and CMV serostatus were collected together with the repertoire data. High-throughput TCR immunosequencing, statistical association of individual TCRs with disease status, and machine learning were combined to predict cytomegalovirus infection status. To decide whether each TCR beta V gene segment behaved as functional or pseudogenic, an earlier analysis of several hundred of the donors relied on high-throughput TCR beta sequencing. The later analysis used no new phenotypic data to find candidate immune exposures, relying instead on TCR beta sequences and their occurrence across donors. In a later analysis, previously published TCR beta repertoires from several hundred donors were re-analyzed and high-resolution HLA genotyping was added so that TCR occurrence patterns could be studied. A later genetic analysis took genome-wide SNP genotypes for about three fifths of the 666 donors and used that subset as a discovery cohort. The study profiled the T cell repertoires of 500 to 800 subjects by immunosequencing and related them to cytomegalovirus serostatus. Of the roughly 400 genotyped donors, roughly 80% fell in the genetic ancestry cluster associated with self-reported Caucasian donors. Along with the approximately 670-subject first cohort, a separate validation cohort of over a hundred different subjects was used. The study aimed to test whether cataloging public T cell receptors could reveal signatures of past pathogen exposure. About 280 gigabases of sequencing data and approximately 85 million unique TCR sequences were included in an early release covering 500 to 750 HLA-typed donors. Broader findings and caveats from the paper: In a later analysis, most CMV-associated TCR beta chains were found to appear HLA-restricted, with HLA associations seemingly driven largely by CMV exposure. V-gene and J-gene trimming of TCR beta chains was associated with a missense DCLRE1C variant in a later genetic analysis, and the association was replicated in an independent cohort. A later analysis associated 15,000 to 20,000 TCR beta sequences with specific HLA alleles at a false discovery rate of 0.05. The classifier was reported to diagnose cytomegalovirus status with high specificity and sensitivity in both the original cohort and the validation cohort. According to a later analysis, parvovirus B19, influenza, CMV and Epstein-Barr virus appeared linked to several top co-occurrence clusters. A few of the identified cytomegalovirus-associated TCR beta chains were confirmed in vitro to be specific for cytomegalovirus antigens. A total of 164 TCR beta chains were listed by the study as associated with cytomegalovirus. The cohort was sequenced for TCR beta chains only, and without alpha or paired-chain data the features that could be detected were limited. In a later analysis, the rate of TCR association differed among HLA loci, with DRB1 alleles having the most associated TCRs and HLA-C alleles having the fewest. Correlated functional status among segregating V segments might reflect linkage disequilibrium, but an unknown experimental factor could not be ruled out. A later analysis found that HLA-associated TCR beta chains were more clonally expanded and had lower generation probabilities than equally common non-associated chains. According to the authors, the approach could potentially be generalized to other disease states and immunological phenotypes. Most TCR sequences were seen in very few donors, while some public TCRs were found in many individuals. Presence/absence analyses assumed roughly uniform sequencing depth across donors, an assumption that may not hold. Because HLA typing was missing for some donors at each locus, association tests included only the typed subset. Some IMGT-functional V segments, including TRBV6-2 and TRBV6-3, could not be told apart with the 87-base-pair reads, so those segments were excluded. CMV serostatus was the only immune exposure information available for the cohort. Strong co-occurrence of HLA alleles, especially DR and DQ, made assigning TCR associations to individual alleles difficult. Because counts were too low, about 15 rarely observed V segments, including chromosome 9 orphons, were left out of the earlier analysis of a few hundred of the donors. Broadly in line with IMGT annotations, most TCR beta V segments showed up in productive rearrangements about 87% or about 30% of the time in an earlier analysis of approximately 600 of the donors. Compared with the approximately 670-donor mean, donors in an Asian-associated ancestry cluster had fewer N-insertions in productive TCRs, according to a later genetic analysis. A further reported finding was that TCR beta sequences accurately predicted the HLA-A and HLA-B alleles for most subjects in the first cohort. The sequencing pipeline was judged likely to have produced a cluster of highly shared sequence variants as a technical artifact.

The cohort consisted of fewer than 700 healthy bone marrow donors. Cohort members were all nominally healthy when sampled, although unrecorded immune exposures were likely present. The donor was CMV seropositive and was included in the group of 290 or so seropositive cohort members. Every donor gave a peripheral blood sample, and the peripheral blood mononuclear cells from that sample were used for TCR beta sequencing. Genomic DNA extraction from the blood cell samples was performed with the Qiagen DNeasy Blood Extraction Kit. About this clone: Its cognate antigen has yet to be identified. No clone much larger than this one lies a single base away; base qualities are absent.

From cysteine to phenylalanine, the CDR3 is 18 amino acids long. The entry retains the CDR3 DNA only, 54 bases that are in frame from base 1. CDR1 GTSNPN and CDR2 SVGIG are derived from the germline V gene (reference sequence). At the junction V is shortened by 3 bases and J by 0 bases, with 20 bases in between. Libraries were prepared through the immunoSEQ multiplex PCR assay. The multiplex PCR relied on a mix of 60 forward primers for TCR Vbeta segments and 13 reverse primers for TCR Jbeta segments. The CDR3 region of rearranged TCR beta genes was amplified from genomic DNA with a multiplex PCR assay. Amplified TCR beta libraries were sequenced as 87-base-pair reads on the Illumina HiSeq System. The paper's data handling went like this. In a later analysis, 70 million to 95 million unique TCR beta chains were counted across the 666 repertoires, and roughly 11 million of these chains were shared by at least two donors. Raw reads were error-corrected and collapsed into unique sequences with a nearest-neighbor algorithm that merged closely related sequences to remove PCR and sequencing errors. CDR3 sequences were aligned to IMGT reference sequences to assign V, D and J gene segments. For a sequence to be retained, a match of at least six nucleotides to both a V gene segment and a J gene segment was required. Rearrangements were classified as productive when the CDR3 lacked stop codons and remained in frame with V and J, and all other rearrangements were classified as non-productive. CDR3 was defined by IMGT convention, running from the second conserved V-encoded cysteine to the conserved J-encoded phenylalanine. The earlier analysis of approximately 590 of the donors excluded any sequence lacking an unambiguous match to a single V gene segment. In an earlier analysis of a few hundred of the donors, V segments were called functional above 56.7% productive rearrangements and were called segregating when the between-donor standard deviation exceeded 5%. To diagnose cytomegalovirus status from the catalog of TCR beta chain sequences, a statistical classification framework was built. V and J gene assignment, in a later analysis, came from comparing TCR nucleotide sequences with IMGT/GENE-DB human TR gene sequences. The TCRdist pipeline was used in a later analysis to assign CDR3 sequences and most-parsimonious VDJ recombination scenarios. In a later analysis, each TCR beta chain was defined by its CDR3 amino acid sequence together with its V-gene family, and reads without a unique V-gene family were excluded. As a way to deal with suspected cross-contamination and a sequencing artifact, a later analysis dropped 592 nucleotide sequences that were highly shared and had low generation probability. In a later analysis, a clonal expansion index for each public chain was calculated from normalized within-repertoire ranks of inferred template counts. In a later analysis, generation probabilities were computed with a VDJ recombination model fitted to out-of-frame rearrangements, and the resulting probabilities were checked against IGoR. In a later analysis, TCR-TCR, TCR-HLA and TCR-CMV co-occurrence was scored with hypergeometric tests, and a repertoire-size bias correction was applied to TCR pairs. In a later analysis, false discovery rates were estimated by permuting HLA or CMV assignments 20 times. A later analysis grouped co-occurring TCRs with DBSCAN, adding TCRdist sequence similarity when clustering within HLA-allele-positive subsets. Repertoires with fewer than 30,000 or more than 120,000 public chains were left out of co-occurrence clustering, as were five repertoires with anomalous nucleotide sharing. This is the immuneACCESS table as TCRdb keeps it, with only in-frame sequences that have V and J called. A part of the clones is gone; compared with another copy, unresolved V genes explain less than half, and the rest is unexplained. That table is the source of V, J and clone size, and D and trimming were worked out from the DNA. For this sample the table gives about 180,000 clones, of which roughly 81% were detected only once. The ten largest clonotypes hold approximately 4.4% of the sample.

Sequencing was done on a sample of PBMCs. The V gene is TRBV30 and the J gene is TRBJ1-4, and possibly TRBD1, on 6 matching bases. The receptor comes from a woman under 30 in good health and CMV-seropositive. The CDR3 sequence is CAWSGGAPGPATNEKLFF. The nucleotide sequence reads TGTGCCTGGAGCGGGGGGGCGCCCGGACCCGCAACTAATGAAAAACTGTTTTTT.